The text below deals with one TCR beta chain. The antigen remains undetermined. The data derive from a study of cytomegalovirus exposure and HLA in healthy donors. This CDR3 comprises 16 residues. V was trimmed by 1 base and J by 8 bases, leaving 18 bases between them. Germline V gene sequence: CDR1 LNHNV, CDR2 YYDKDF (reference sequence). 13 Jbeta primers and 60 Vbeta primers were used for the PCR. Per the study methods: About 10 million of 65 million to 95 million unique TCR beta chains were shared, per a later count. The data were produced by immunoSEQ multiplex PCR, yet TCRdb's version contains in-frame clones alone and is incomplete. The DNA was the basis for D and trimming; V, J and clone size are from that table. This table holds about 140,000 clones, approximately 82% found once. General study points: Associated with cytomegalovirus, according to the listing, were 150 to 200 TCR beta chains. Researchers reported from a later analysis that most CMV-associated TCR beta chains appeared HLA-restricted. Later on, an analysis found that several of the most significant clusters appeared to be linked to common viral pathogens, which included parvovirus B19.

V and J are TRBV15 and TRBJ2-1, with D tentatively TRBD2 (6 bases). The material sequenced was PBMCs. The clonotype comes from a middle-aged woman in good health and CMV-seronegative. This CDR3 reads CATSRVGGAGYDEQFF. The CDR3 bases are TGTGCCACCAGCAGAGTCGGTGGGGCGGGATACGATGAGCAGTTCTTC. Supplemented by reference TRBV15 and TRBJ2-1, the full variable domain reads DAMVIQNPRYQVTQFGKPVTLSCSQTLNHNVMYWYQQKSSQAPKLLFHYYDKDFNNEADTPDNFQSRRPNTSFCFLDIRSPGLGDTAMYLCATSRVGGAGYDEQFFGPGTRLTVL.